The present TCR beta chain was sequenced within a study of blood T cell repertoires in COVID-19 (dated by TCRdb to 2020 to 2021). For context, the study as a whole: Samples from collaborators originated in the United States, Italy and Spain and spanned both the acute and convalescent phases of COVID-19. The material from the prospective study consisted of cDNA or gDNA derived from T cells, B-cell-depleted T cells, or PBMCs. The dataset comprised deeply sampled blood TCRbeta repertoires from subjects exposed to, actively infected with, or recovered from COVID-19. The repertoires were released in a freely available public database meant as a resource for research on the immune response to SARS-CoV-2. The samples were drawn from two sources: the first 160 participants of the ongoing ImmuneRACE study, and fewer than 1,500 subjects contributed by 6 global collaborators. Sample metadata almost always included a de-identified subject ID, COVID-19 status, age in years and sex. Where available, HLA class I and class II types were obtained from metadata supplied by the sample provider rather than from assay-based typing. The research as a whole found: The amount of clinical and demographic metadata varied by source and participant and was provided uncurated.

To note about this clone: There is no known antigen for this receptor. The sample holds no much larger clone one base away, and base qualities are not on file.

The collaborating institutions used their own protocols to collect whole blood in K2EDTA tubes. For TCRbeta analysis, collaborators shipped samples in one of three forms: frozen whole blood, isolated PBMCs, or DNA extracted from either of those sample types. TCRbeta CDR3 regions were amplified from genomic DNA using the immunoSEQ Assay, a bias-controlled multiplex PCR. Under the source paper's analysis protocol: Within the assay, amplification of reference gene primers was used to estimate how many nucleated cells each sample contained. To quantify the absolute abundance of each unique TCRbeta CDR3 rearrangement, sequence reads were collapsed and filtered. For each sample, productive Simpson clonality was calculated by taking the square root of Simpson's diversity index across productive rearrangements. What TCRdb holds here is the immuneACCESS table cut down to in-frame rearrangements. Part of the clones is not present; checked against another copy, under half of the missing clones reflect an unresolved V gene, and the others are unexplained. V, J and clone size are taken as reported in that table, and D and trimming were inferred from the DNA itself. The sample includes tens of thousands of clones, with around 84% observed a single time. In total, the top ten clones hold around 40% of the sample.

CDR1 and CDR2, per the germline V gene, are LGHNA and YNFKEQ. Compared with germline, V lacks 0 bases and J lacks 3 bases; bases without a gene match: 6. The CDR3 goes from the cysteine to the phenylalanine over 17 residues. Only CDR3 DNA remains: 51 bases, in frame from the first base. The sequence joins TRBV4-2 to TRBJ2-3; the junction holds 10 bases that match TRBD2. The source of this sequence is a man older than 75 with acute or convalescent COVID-19. The sample taken for sequencing was peripheral blood. The CDR3 region has the sequence CASSQEASGGVTDTQYF. The DNA reads as follows: TGTGCCAGCAGCCAAGAAGCTAGCGGGGGTGTGACAGATACGCAGTATTTT.